These 15 T cell receptor beta chains were all obtained from the same sample, sequenced in a study of regulatory dendritic cells for organ transplantation. The assay was immunoSEQ multiplex PCR, and TCRdb's table has in-frame clones only and misses some. The sample has 11,000 or so clones, roughly two thirds seen once; the top ten hold 15% to 20%. The sequenced sample was memory CD8+ T cells from blood. The subset denotes: CD45RO+ memory T cells. The receptor source for this set is a human donor in good health.

CDR3 DNA sequence: TGTGCCAGCAGCTTTGTAGGCAGAAGCACAGATACGCAGTATTTT. It specifies CASSFVGRSTDTQYF. This chain joins TRBV7-6 and TRBJ2-3; D ambiguous. The CDR3 runs to 15 residues. V lost 3 bases, J lost 0 bases, and 10 bases lay in between. Germline CDR1 and CDR2: SGHVS and FNYEAQ.

Regarding this clone: One end of the junction does not line up with germline, which may come from a read error. The chain is built from TRBV5-5 and TRBJ2-1; 8 bases align to TRBD2. This CDR3 is built from 15 residues. CDR1 and CDR2 (germline): SGHKS, YYEKEE (reference sequence). CDR3 in amino acids: CASSQVGGGQNEQFF. The CDR3 region has the DNA TGCGCCAGCAGCCAAGTGGGCGGGGGGCAAAATGAGCAGTTCTTC.

V usage is TRBV28 and J usage is TRBJ2-1; TRBD2 matches 9 bases. Looked up from germline, CDR1 is MDHEN and CDR2 is SYDVKM. V was pared by 3 bases and J by 5 bases, with 5 bases of the junction left unmatched. CDR3 size: 15 residues. CDR3 sequence: CASSLWREGNNEQFF. The CDR3 bases are TGTGCCAGCAGTTTGTGGCGGGAGGGCAACAATGAGCAGTTCTTC.

The chain couples TRBV9 to TRBJ2-5; 7 bases align to TRBD2. This CDR3 spans 15 amino acids. In germline, CDR1 is SGDLS, CDR2 YYNGEE. J was trimmed by 2 bases and V by 4 bases; bases with no gene match: 8. Here the CDR3 DNA reads TGTGCCAGCAGCCATACTAGCGCCACGCAAGAGACCCAGTACTTC. The encoded protein is CASSHTSATQETQYF.

V usage is TRBV6-1 and J usage is TRBJ1-1; the match to TRBD1 covers 8 bases. The V gene end was trimmed by 3 bases and the J gene end by 4 bases; junction bases not matched to a gene: 13. The CDR3 spans 17 residues. Germline V lookup: CDR1 MNHNS, CDR2 SASEGT. The CDR3 spells CASSENRGSGVRTEAFF. The CDR3 nucleotides read TGTGCCAGCAGTGAGAACAGGGGGAGTGGTGTACGCACTGAAGCTTTCTTT.

The V and J genes are TRBV7-8 and TRBJ2-1; 11 nucleotides match TRBD1. The germline V gene has CDR1 SGHVS and CDR2 FQNEAQ. Unmatched junction bases numbered 10, after V lost 3 bases and J lost 12 bases. This CDR3 contains 15 residues. CDR3 amino acids: CASSFRDRGVVWQFF. The CDR3 DNA reads as TGTGCCAGCAGCTTCCGGGACAGGGGGGTGGTATGGCAGTTCTTC.

The chain combines TRBV6-5 with TRBJ1-5, with D hard to call. V was trimmed by 5 bases and J by 0 bases, leaving 8 bases between them. CDR1 and CDR2 from the germline V gene are MNHEY and SVGAGI. The CDR3 runs to 14 residues. CDR3 sequence (DNA): TGTGCCAGCAGTCAACAGTTTAGCAATCAGCCCCAGCATTTT. Residues: CASSQQFSNQPQHF.

By share, this clone ranks as medium-sized. V and J are TRBV4-2 and TRBJ2-7, with 8 bases lining up with TRBD1. Germline V gene sequence: CDR1 LGHNA, CDR2 YNFKEQ. Trimming took 0 bases from V and 2 from J; bases not matched to a gene: 3. There are 15 residues in the CDR3. DNA for the CDR3: TGTGCCAGCAGCCAAGAACAGGGGGAGGCCTACGAGCAGTACTTC. Residues: CASSQEQGEAYEQYF.

The rearrangement uses TRBV30 and TRBJ1-6, with D possibly TRBD1 on 5 matching bases. The length of the CDR3 is 18 residues. Germline V CDR1 and CDR2: GTSNPN, SVGIG (reference sequence). Trimming shortened V by 3 bases and J by 0 bases, and 18 bases separated the two germline ends. DNA for the CDR3: TGTGCCTGGAGGGGGCGGGATTTGGGACGCTCCTATAATTCACCCCTCCACTTT. This translates into CAWRGRDLGRSYNSPLHF. Filled out from reference TRBV30 and TRBJ1-6, the complete variable domain reads SQTIHQWPATLVQPVGSPLSLECTVEGTSNPNLYWYRQAAGRGLQLLFYSVGIGQISSEVPQNLSASRPQDRQFILSSKKLLLSDSGFYLCAWRGRDLGRSYNSPLHFGNGTRLTVT.

The chain recombines TRBV11-2 with TRBJ2-1; 9 positions match TRBD2. The CDR3 contains 15 residues. V lost 5 bases to trimming and J lost 7 bases; unmatched junction nucleotides: 9. Germline-derived CDR1 and CDR2 are SGHAT and FQNNGV. The CDR3 nucleotides read TGTGCCAGCAGCCTGCTAGCGGGGAACTTGAATGAGCAGTTCTTC. It codes for CASSLLAGNLNEQFF.

The J gene is TRBJ2-1, the V gene TRBV12-5, with 8 nucleotides matching TRBD2. With V trimmed by 0 bases and J by 6 bases, 10 bases remained unmatched. The germline CDR1 and CDR2 sequences are LGHNT and FRNRAP. The CDR3 covers 17 residues. CDR3: CASGLVLGTGGFNEQFF. The CDR3 bases are TGTGCTAGTGGTTTGGTACTCGGGACGGGGGGGTTCAATGAGCAGTTCTTC.

J is TRBJ1-5 and V is TRBV19, with D hard to call. CDR1 and CDR2 from the germline V gene are LNHDA and SQIVND (reference sequence). The CDR3 consists of 15 residues. V was shortened by 5 bases and J by 0 bases, with 11 bases between the two germline ends. CDR3 bases: TGTGCCAGTAGTGGCTGGCAGGATAGCAATCAGCCCCAGCATTTT. Its protein is CASSGWQDSNQPQHF.

J is TRBJ1-2 and V is TRBV16; 10 bases align to TRBD1. Germline V lookup: CDR1 KGHSY, CDR2 FQNENV. Unmatched junction bases numbered 8, after V lost 4 bases and J lost 6 bases. The CDR3 covers 15 residues. CDR3 region: CASSPPDRGWDGYTF. In DNA, the CDR3 is TGTGCCAGCAGCCCCCCGGACAGGGGGTGGGATGGCTACACCTTC.

This clone was seen once. CDR3 amino acids: CASTQGASGSTDTQYF. CDR3 DNA sequence: TGTGCCAGCACCCAAGGGGCCAGCGGGTCCACAGATACGCAGTATTTT. The rearrangement links TRBV7-6 to TRBJ2-3, with a tentative D call TRBD2 (6 bases). Germline values: CDR1 SGHVS, CDR2 FNYEAQ. CDR3 length equals 16 residues. V was shortened by 7 bases and J by 2 bases, with 19 bases between the two germline ends.

This chain joins TRBV27 and TRBJ1-1; maybe TRBD1 (5 bases). Germline V gene lookup returns CDR1 MNHEY and CDR2 SMNVEV (reference sequence). The CDR3 runs 13 residues. The V gene lost 3 bases and the J gene lost 5 bases, with 10 bases spanning the gap. CDR3 nucleotide sequence: TGTGCCAGCAGTTTTCATCAGGGAACTGAAGCTTTCTTT. It specifies CASSFHQGTEAFF.